These 24 T cell receptor beta chains came from one sample sequenced in a study of metastatic and nonmetastatic thyroid tumors. Patients were all untreated before their thyroid surgery. MiXCR re-clonotyped the PCR reads for TCRdb. Of around 29,000 clones in the sample, roughly 20% were seen once. Source material: blood. The receptors were gathered from a female donor with papillary thyroid cancer or a benign thyroid nodule (not recorded which). Some clones in this sample may be carry-over from other donors' samples.

The V call is TRBV4-2, the J call TRBJ2-7; possibly TRBD1 or TRBD2 for D (5 bases each). The V and J ends lost 0 bases and 2 bases respectively, with 20 bases between them. Germline CDR1 and CDR2: LGHNA and YNFKEQ. The CDR3 covers 18 residues. CDR3 DNA: TGTGCCAGCAGCCAAGACCTAACGGGGCGCGGTACCGCCTACGAGCAGTACTTC. It specifies CASSQDLTGRGTAYEQYF.

This clone was detected only a few times. J is TRBJ2-7 and V is TRBV6-2 or TRBV6-3; a weak D match, TRBD2 (6 bases). With 0 bases removed from V and 7 bases from J, the gap between germline ends came to 16 bases. Germline CDR1 reads MNHEY; CDR2 reads SVGEGT. There are 15 residues in the CDR3. The CDR3 DNA is TGTGCCAGCAGTTACTCGAGATCGTCCGCGGGAGAGCAGTACTTC. As protein: CASSYSRSSAGEQYF.

This clone was observed at least ten times. The rearrangement joins TRBV10-2 to TRBJ2-7, with 10 bases identical to TRBD1. Per the germline V gene, CDR1 is WSHSY and CDR2 is SAAADI. Trimming removed 7 bases from V and 6 bases from J; junction bases left unmatched: 6. The CDR3 has 13 amino acids. Here the CDR3 reads CASNSGQGGEQYF. The DNA of the CDR3 is TGCGCCAGCAACTCCGGACAGGGGGGCGAGCAGTACTTC.

This clone was seen at least ten times. The gene calls are TRBV30 and TRBJ1-6; 7 nucleotides align to TRBD1. The CDR3 is 15 amino acids. V lost 2 bases and J lost 6; bases outside the gene matches: 7. Germline-derived CDR1 and CDR2 are GTSNPN and SVGIG (reference sequence). The CDR3 DNA is TGTGCCTGGAGTCCTCCGGGACAGAGTAATTCACCCCTCCACTTT. Translation gives CAWSPPGQSNSPLHF.

This clone has a count of ten or more. J is TRBJ2-5 and V is TRBV12-3 or TRBV12-4; 11 positions agree with TRBD1. V was clipped by 2 bases and J by 5 bases; unmatched bases: 7. The CDR3 loop spans 16 amino acids. In nucleotides, the CDR3 is TGTGCCAGCAGTTTAAGTAGGACAGGGGGCGCCGAGACCCAGTACTTC. It codes for CASSLSRTGGAETQYF.

The CDR3 is CASSEKDNEQFF. DNA of the CDR3: TGTGCCAGCAGCGAGAAGGACAATGAGCAGTTCTTC. This chain connects TRBV11-3 to TRBJ2-1; no firm D call. The germline V gene has CDR1 SGHNT and CDR2 YENEEA. This CDR3 region has 12 residues. V was clipped by 5 bases and J by 5 bases, with 7 bases between them.

This clone was seen a few times. The chain has TRBV5-1 and TRBJ2-7; 10 positions match TRBD1. Germline V gene lookup returns CDR1 SGHRS and CDR2 YFSETQ. This CDR3 region has 14 residues. V dropped 3 bases and J dropped 2; count of bases not matched to a gene: 2. The CDR3 bases are TGCGCCAGCAGCTCGGGACAGGGGACCTACGAGCAGTACTTC. As protein: CASSSGQGTYEQYF.

The table lists this clone with many counts. This chain uses TRBV11-3 with TRBJ1-1; D gene uncertain. CDR1 and CDR2 from the germline V gene are SGHNT and YENEEA. Trimming removed 1 base at V and 8 bases at J, with 5 bases between. The CDR3 runs 11 residues. The CDR3: CASSLGSEAFF. As DNA, the CDR3 is TGTGCCAGCAGCTTAGGGTCAGAAGCTTTCTTT.

The rearrangement uses TRBV6-1 and TRBJ2-7; 7 positions agree with TRBD1. The V gene end was trimmed by 4 bases and the J gene end by 7 bases; junction bases not matched to a gene: 7. The length of the CDR3 is 13 residues. CDR1 and CDR2 from the germline V gene are MNHNS and SASEGT. The CDR3 sequence is CASSATGVGEQYF. CDR3 sequence (DNA): TGTGCCAGCAGTGCCACAGGGGTAGGGGAGCAGTACTTC.

This chain connects TRBV20-1 to TRBJ1-6; no reliable D call. CDR3 size: 13 residues. In germline, CDR1 is DFQATT, CDR2 SNEGSKA (reference sequence). Trimming shortened V by 3 bases and J by 7 bases, and 10 bases separated the two germline ends. The CDR3 bases are TGCAGTGCTAGGCGGCGGTTAAATTCACCCCTCCACTTT. Its translation: CSARRRLNSPLHF.

V usage is TRBV4-2 and J usage is TRBJ1-4; D is possibly TRBD1 (5 bases). Germline CDR1 and CDR2: LGHNA and YNFKEQ. Trimming took off 1 base at V and 8 bases at J, with 11 bases between the two ends. The CDR3 consists of 14 residues. CDR3 sequence: CASSQGSGLEKLFF. The DNA for the CDR3 is TGTGCCAGCAGCCAAGGTTCAGGGTTGGAAAAACTGTTTTTT.

The rearrangement uses TRBV19 and TRBJ1-2; no clear D. This CDR3 is 12 amino acids long. Deletions cut 8 bases from V and 1 base from J, with 8 bases between. The germline V gene has CDR1 LNHDA and CDR2 SQIVND (reference sequence). The CDR3 region has the DNA TGTGCCAGTGGCGGCCGTAACTATGGCTACACCTTC. As protein: CASGGRNYGYTF.

V usage is TRBV5-1 and J usage is TRBJ2-2, with unresolved D. The CDR3 spans 14 residues. Trimming removed 4 bases from V and 4 bases from J, with 11 bases in between. Germline V gene sequence: CDR1 SGHRS, CDR2 YFSETQ. This CDR3 reads CASSRPMATGELFF. CDR3 sequence (DNA): TGCGCCAGCAGCCGTCCAATGGCCACCGGGGAGCTGTTTTTT.

The rearrangement uses TRBV11-1 and TRBJ2-1; 10 bases map to TRBD2. This CDR3 comprises 17 residues. Germline-derived CDR1 and CDR2 are SGHAT and FQDESV (reference sequence). Germline trimming cut 5 bases from V and 8 bases from J; bases unmatched to any gene: 15. The CDR3: CASSPLRTSGGRDEQFF. The CDR3, as DNA: TGTGCCAGCAGCCCCCTTCGGACTAGCGGTGGTAGGGATGAGCAGTTCTTC.

This clone was observed a few times. The junction does not match germline at one end; this may be a read error. The chain uses TRBV2 and TRBJ2-7; 9 bases are a match to TRBD2. The germline gives CDR1 SNHLY, CDR2 FYNNEI. The CDR3 has 14 residues. This CDR3 is CASIPAGGNYDQYF. CDR3 DNA: TGTGCCAGCATCCCGGCGGGGGGGAACTACGATCAGTACTTC.

At least ten counts were recorded for this clone. The chain links TRBV11-1 to TRBJ2-2; D uncertain. Germline V gene lookup returns CDR1 SGHAT and CDR2 FQDESV (reference sequence). The CDR3 runs to 12 residues. V was cut by 3 bases and J by 7 bases, with 6 bases left in between. CDR3 bases: TGTGCCAGCAGCTTTCCGGGCGGGGAGCTGTTTTTT. Encoded protein: CASSFPGGELFF.

In this sample, this clone turned up a few times. The chain has TRBV9 and TRBJ1-2; maybe TRBD1 (5 bases). Germline V gene data show CDR1 as SGDLS and CDR2 as YYNGEE. The V end lost 0 bases, the J end lost 0 bases, and 12 bases lay between the germline ends. The CDR3 is 16 residues long. Written as DNA, the CDR3 is TGTGCCAGCAGCGTAGAGGGACCTACGGCTAACTATGGCTACACCTTC. Translated: CASSVEGPTANYGYTF.

This clone has a count of ten or more. The rearrangement links TRBV27 to TRBJ2-1; 7 bases are shared with TRBD2. The J segment lost 6 bases and the V segment lost 3 bases, leaving 8 bases of the junction unmatched. This CDR3 contains 15 residues. Germline V gene data show CDR1 as MNHEY and CDR2 as SMNVEV (reference sequence). In DNA, the CDR3 is TGTGCCAGCAGTTTGTGGGAGGGCCCGGGCAATGAGCAGTTCTTC. As protein: CASSLWEGPGNEQFF.

This clone has at least ten counts. The chain is built from TRBV27 and TRBJ2-6; a weak D match, TRBD1 (5 bases). This CDR3 region has 14 residues. Per germline, CDR1 MNHEY and CDR2 SMNVEV (reference sequence). Trimming pared 9 bases from V and 0 bases from J, leaving 9 bases between. This CDR3 is CASQTVSGANVLTF. CDR3 nucleotides: TGTGCCAGTCAGACAGTCTCTGGGGCCAACGTCCTGACTTTC.

Many counts were recorded for this clone. This rearrangement joins TRBV5-4 to TRBJ2-3; TRBD2 matches 15 bases. V lost 2 bases and J lost 6; bases outside the gene matches: 1. In germline, CDR1 is SGHNT, CDR2 YYREEE (reference sequence). The CDR3 has 15 amino acids. CDR3 amino acids: CASSFGLAGGDTQYF. The DNA for the CDR3 is TGTGCCAGCAGCTTCGGACTAGCGGGGGGGGATACGCAGTATTTT.

This clone has a count of ten or more. The V gene is TRBV24-1, the J gene TRBJ2-3; 9 nucleotides match TRBD1. CDR1 and CDR2 (germline): KGHDR, SFDVKD. V dropped 9 bases and J dropped 3; count of bases not matched to a gene: 12. The CDR3 covers 16 residues. The CDR3 DNA follows: TGTGCCACCCAAAGTTTTGGGACAGGGAATACAGATACGCAGTATTTT. Translating gives CATQSFGTGNTDTQYF.

This clone was detected only a few times. The CDR3 reads CASSEAGLAGNEQFF. The CDR3 DNA is TGTGCCAGCAGTGAAGCGGGACTAGCGGGAAATGAGCAGTTCTTC. This chain connects TRBV2 to TRBJ2-1; 13 bases line up with TRBD2. V lost 0 bases to trimming and J lost 7 bases; unmatched junction nucleotides: 0. CDR1 and CDR2 from the germline V gene are SNHLY and FYNNEI. The CDR3 is 15 residues long.

This clone was counted at least ten times. The V and J genes are TRBV20-1 and TRBJ1-1; TRBD1 is a possible D gene (5 bases). This CDR3 region has 11 residues. CDR1 is DFQATT and CDR2 is SNEGSKA in the germline V gene (reference sequence). The V gene lost 5 bases and the J gene lost 7 bases, with 11 bases spanning the gap. In DNA, the CDR3 is TGCAGTGCTGACGGGGCAGGTGAAGCTTTCTTT. Translated: CSADGAGEAFF.

This clone was detected ten times or more. The chain's CDR3 is CSADPGRGFDNEQFF. In DNA, the CDR3 is TGCAGTGCAGACCCGGGACGGGGTTTTGACAATGAGCAGTTCTTC. The chain uses TRBV20-1 and TRBJ2-1; D may correspond to TRBD1 or TRBD2 (5 bases each). Trimming removed 6 bases from V and 5 bases from J, with 20 bases in between. CDR1 is DFQATT, CDR2 SNEGSKA, per germline (reference sequence). CDR3 length: 15 residues.